This T cell receptor beta chain emerged from a study of T-cell reconstitution after alpha-beta-depleted transplantation in children. Study-wide results and caveats: Surviving recipient T cells and thymic progenitors accounted for the high day-60 TCRbeta diversity observed in some patients. Diversity and T-cell counts at one year after transplant derived mostly from new T cells. Alpha-beta T cells present about two months after transplant were reported to originate from several hundred expanded graft clones.

This clonotype was recorded many times. The antigen remains unidentified. Germline CDR1 SEHNR, CDR2 FQNEAQ (reference sequence). CDR3 length equals 16 residues. V was clipped by 3 bases and J by 2 bases; unmatched bases: 9. The authors prepared the TCRbeta library with unique molecular identifiers. TCRdb reprocessed the PCR reads via MiXCR and lists one record per CDR3 protein. The profile covers 200,000 or so distinct CDR3 sequences, with approximately 6% appearing a single time and roughly 4.7% taken by the ten largest. The sample was PBMCs, taken before TCRalphabeta/CD19-depleted stem cell transplant. This TCR was recovered from a girl under three years old with combined immunodeficiency, due to receive a stem cell transplant. This rearrangement joins TRBV7-9 to TRBJ2-7; 8 bases match TRBD1. CDR3 sequence reads: CASSLGQGAPTYEQYF. For the CDR3, the DNA is TGTGCCAGCAGCTTGGGTCAGGGGGCCCCTACCTACGAGCAGTACTTC.